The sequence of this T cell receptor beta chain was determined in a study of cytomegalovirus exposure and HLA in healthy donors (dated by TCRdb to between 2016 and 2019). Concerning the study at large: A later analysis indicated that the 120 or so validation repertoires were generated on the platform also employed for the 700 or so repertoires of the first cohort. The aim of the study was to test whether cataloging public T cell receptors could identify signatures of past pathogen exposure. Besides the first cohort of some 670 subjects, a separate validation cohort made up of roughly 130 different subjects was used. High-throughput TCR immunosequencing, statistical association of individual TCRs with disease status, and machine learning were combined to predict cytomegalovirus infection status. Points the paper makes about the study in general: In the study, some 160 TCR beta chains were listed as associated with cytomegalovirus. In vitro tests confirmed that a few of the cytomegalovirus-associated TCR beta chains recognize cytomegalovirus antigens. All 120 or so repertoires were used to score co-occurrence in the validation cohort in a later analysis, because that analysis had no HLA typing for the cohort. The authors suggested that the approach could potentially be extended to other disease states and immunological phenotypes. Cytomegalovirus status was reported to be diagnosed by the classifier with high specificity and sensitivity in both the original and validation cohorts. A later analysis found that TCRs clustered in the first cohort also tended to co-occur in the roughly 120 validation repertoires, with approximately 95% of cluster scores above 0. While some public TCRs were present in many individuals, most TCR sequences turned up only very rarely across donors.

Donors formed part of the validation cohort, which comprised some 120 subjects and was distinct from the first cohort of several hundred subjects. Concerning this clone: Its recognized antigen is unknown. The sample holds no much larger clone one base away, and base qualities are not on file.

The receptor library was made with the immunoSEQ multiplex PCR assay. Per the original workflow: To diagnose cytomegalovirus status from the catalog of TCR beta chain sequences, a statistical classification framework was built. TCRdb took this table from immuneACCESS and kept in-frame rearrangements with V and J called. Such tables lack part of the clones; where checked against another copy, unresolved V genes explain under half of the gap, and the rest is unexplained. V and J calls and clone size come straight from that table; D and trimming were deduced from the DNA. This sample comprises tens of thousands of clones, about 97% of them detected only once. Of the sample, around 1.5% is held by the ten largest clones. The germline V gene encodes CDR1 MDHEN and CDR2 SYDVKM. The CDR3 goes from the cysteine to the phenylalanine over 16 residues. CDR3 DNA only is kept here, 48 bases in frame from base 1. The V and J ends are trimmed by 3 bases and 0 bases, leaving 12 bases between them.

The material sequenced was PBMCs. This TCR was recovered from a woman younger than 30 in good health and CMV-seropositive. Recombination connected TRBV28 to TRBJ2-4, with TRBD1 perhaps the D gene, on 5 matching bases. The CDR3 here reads CASSFTQGLAKNIQYF. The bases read TGTGCCAGCAGTTTCACTCAGGGCCTAGCCAAAAACATTCAGTACTTC.